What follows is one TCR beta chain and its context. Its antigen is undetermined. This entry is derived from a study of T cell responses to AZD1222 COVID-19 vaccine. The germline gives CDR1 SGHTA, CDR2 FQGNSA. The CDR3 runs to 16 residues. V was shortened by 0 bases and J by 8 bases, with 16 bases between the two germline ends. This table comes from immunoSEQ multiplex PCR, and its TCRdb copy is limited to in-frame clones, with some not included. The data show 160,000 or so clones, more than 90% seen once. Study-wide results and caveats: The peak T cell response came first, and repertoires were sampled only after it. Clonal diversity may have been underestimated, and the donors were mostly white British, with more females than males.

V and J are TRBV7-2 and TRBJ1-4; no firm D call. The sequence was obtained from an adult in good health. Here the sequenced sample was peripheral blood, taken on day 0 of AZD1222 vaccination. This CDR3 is CASSLARASLGEKLFF. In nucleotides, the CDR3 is TGTGCCAGCAGCTTAGCGAGGGCTTCCCTGGGCGAAAAACTGTTTTTT.